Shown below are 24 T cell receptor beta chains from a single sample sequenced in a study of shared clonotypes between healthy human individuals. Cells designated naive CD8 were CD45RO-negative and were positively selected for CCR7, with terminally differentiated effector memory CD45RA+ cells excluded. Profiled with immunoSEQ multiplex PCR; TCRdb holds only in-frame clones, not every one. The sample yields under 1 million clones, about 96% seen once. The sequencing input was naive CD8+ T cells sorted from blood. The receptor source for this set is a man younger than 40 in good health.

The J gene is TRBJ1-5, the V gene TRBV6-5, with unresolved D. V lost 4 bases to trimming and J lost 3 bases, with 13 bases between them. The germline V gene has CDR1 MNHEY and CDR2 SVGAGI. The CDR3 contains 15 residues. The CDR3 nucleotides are TGTGCCAGCAGTTCTGTGAACAGCCTCAATCAGCCCCAGCATTTT. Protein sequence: CASSSVNSLNQPQHF.

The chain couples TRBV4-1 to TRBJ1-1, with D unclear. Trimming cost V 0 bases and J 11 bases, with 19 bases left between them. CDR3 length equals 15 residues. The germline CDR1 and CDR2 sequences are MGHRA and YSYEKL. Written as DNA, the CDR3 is TGCGCCAGCAGCCAAGATTCCGGGCTGAAGGTTCGGGCTTTCTTT. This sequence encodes CASSQDSGLKVRAFF.

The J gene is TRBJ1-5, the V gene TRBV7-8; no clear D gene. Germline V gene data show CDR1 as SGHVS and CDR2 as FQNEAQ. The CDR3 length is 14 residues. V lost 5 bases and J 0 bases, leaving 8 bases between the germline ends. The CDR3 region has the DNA TGTGCCAGCAGCCTAGGTAATAGCAATCAGCCCCAGCATTTT. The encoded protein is CASSLGNSNQPQHF.

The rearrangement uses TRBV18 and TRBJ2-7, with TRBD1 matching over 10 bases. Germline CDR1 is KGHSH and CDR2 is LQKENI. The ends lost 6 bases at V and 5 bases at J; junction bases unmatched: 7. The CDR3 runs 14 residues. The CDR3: CASSGGQGMDEQYF. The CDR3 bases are TGTGCCAGCTCCGGGGGACAGGGGATGGACGAGCAGTACTTC. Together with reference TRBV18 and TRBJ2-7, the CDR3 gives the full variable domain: NAGVMQNPRHLVRRRGQEARLRCSPMKGHSHVYWYRQLPEEGLKFMVYLQKENIIDESGMPKERFSAEFPKEGPSILRIQQVVRGDSAAYFCASSGGQGMDEQYFGPGTRLTVT.

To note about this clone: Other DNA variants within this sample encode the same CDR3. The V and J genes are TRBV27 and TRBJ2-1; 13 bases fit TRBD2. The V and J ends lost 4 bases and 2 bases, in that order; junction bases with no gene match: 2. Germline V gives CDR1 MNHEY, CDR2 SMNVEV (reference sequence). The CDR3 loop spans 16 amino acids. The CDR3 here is CASSSTSGRAYNEQFF. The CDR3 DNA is TGTGCCAGCAGTTCAACTAGCGGGAGGGCCTACAATGAGCAGTTCTTC.

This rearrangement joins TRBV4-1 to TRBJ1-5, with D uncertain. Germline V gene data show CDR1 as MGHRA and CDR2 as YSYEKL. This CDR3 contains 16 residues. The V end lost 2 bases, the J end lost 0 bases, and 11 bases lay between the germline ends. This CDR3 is CASSQTNAHSNQPQHF. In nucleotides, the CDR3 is TGCGCCAGCAGCCAAACTAACGCCCATAGCAATCAGCCCCAGCATTTT.

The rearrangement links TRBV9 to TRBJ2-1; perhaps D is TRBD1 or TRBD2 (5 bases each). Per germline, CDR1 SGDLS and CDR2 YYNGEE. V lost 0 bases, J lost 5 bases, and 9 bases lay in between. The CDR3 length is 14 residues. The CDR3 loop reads CASSVGGRDNEQFF. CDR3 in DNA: TGTGCCAGCAGCGTAGGGGGACGGGACAATGAGCAGTTCTTC.

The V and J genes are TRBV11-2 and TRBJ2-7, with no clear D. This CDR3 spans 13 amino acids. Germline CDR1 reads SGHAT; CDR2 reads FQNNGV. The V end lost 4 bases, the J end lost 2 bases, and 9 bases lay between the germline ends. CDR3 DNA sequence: TGTGCCAGCAGCTGGGAATCTACCTACGAGCAGTACTTC. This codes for CASSWESTYEQYF.

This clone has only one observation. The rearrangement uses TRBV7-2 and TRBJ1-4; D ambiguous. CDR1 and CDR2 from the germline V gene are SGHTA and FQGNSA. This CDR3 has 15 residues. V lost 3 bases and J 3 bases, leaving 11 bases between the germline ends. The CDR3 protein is CASSLNSYPNEKLFF. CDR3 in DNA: TGTGCCAGCAGCTTGAACAGCTATCCTAATGAAAAACTGTTTTTT.

The CDR3 loop reads CASSLVQEPQETQYF. The CDR3, as DNA: TGTGCCAGCAGCTTGGTGCAGGAACCCCAAGAGACCCAGTACTTC. The chain joins TRBV7-6 to TRBJ2-5; no definite D call. V gave up 3 bases and J gave up 1 base, with 12 bases separating them. The CDR3 extends over 15 amino acids. Per the germline V gene, CDR1 is SGHVS and CDR2 is FNYEAQ.

The CDR3 region has the DNA TGCGCCAGCAGCCAGGGAATAGCGGACTACAATGAGCAGTTCTTC. Translation gives CASSQGIADYNEQFF. The rearrangement links TRBV5-1 to TRBJ2-1; maybe TRBD2 (6 bases). The length of the CDR3 is 15 residues. The germline CDR1 and CDR2 sequences are SGHRS and YFSETQ. V lost 4 bases and J lost 3, with 14 bases in between.

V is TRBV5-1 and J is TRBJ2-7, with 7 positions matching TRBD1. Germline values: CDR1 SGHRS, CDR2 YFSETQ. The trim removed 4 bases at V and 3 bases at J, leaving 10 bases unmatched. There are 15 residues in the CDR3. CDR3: CASSDRDSMNYEQYF. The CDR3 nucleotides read TGCGCCAGCAGCGACAGGGACAGTATGAACTACGAGCAGTACTTC.

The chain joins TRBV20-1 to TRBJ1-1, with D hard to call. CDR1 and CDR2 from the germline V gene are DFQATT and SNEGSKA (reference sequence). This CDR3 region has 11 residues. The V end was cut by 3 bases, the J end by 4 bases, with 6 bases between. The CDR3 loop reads CSASLATEAFF. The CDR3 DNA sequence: TGCAGTGCTAGTTTGGCCACTGAAGCTTTCTTT.

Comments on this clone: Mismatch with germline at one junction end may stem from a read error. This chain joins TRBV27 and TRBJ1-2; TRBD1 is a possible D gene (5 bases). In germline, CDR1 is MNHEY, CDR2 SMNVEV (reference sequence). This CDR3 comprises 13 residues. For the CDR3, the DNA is TGTGCCAGCAGTTTATTCGGGGCGCGAGACACGACGTTC. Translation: CASSLFGARDTTF.

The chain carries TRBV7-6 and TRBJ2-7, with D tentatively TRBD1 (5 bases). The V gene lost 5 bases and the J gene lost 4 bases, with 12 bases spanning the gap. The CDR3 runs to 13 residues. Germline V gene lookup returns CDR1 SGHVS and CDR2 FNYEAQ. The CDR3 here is CASSRRQQYEQYF. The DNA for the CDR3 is TGTGCCAGCAGCCGGAGACAGCAGTACGAGCAGTACTTC.

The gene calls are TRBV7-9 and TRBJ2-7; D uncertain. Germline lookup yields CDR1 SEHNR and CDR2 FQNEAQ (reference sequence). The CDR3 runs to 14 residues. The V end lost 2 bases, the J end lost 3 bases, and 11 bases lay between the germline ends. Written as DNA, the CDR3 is TGTGCCAGCAGCTTAAAGAACGAGAACTACGAGCAGTACTTC. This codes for CASSLKNENYEQYF.

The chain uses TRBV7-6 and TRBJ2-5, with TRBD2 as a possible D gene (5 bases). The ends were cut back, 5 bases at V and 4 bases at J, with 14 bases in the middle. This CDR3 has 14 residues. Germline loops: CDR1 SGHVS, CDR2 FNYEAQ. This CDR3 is CASSLYSSVETQYF. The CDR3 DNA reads TGTGCCAGCAGCCTATATAGTAGCGTAGAGACCCAGTACTTC.

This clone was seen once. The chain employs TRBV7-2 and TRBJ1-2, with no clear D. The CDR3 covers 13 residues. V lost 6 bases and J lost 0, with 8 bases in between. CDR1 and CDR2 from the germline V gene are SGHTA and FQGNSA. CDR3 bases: TGTGCCAGCAGGATTGTCACTAACTATGGCTACACCTTC. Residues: CASRIVTNYGYTF.

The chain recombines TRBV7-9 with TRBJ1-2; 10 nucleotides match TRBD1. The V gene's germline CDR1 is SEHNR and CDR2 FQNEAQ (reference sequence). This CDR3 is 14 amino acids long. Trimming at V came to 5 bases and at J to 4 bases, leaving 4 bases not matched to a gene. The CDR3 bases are TGTGCCAGCAGCCCGGGACAGGGGACCTATGGCTACACCTTC. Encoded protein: CASSPGQGTYGYTF.

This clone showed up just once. The CDR3: CASSLDGRGLYEQYF. CDR3 DNA sequence: TGTGCCAGCAGTTTAGATGGCAGGGGGCTTTACGAGCAGTACTTC. The chain combines TRBV28 with TRBJ2-7, with 8 bases aligning to TRBD1. CDR3 size: 15 residues. Germline lookup yields CDR1 MDHEN and CDR2 SYDVKM. Trimming at V came to 2 bases and at J to 4 bases, leaving 7 bases not matched to a gene. Looking up the rest from reference TRBV28 and TRBJ2-7 gives the full variable domain: DVKVTQSSRYLVKRTGEKVFLECVQDMDHENMFWYRQDPGLGLRLIYFSYDVKMKEKGDIPEGYSVSREKKERFSLILESASTNQTSMYLCASSLDGRGLYEQYFGPGTRLTVT.

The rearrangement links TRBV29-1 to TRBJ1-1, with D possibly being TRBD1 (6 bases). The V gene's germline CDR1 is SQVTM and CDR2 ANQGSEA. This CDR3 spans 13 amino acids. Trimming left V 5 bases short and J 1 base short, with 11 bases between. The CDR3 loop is CSVLGHENTEAFF. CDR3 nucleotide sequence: TGCAGCGTTTTGGGACACGAGAACACTGAAGCTTTCTTT.

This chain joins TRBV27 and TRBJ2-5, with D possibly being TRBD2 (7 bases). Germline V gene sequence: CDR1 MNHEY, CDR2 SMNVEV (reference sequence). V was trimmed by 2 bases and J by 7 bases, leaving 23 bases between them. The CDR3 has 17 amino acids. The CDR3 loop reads CASSLNGRVGGAGTQYF. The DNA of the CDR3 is TGTGCCAGCAGTTTAAATGGACGAGTGGGGGGGGCCGGGACCCAGTACTTC.

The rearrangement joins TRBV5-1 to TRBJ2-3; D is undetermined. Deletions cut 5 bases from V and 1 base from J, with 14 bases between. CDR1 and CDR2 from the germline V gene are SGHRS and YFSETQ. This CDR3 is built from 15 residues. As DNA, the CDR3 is TGCGCCAGCAGTAATATGGCCCCCCGCACAGATACGCAGTATTTT. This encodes CASSNMAPRTDTQYF. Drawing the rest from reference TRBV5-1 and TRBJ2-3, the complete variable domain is KAGVTQTPRYLIKTRGQQVTLSCSPISGHRSVSWYQQTPGQGLQFLFEYFSETQRNKGNFPGRFSGRQFSNSRSEMNVSTLELGDSALYLCASSNMAPRTDTQYFGPGTRLTVL.

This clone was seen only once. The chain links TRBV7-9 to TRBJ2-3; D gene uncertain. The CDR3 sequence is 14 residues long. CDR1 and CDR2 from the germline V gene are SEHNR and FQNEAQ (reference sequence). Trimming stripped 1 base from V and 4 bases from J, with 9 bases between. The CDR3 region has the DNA TGTGCCAGCAGCTTAGTGGGTACGGCAGATACGCAGTATTTT. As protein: CASSLVGTADTQYF.